Below, one TCR beta chain is given with its context. Its antigen is undetermined. Germline lookup yields CDR1 SQVTM and CDR2 ANQGSEA. The length of the CDR3 is 13 residues. Trimming shortened V by 4 bases and J by 5 bases, and 14 bases separated the two germline ends. The entry originates in a study of post-analysis software for immune sequencing data. Study-wide points: Versus controls, multiple sclerosis patients showed significantly lower diversity (normalized Chao1). TRBV segments more frequent in patients than in controls numbered roughly 5 and included TRBV5-6, TRBV5-1 and TRBV20-1.

TCR beta libraries were prepared from cDNA with unique molecular identifiers. TCRdb processed the PCR reads anew with MiXCR; each CDR3 protein has one entry. The table lists about 500,000 distinct CDR3 sequences, around 40% of them singletons. Sequencing was done on a sample of blood. This rearrangement joins TRBV29-1 to TRBJ1-2; D ambiguous. The origin of this receptor is a girl aged 10-17 years with multiple sclerosis. CDR3 in DNA: TGCAGCGTTGGACCGAAGGGCGAGTATGGCTACACCTTC. Its protein product is CSVGPKGEYGYTF.